This TCR beta chain was recorded in a study of human T cells and chemical hapten exposure. General observations from the study: Expanded TCRs made up significantly more big CDR3 similarity clusters than controls did.

Time point of the sample: patch test 1, 2 weeks after DPC sensitization. This sample's treatment: therapeutic diphenylcyclopropenone sensitization with weekly scalp DPC. This CDR3 contains 14 residues. Per germline, CDR1 MNHNS and CDR2 SASEGT. Trimming took 2 bases from V and 7 from J, leaving 14 bases between them. This clonotype was recorded many times. Its antigen is unidentified. TCRdb re-analysed the RACE reads in MiXCR, keeping a single row per CDR3 protein. The sample contains around 110,000 distinct CDR3 sequences, 12% of which appear only once. Here the sequenced sample was whole blood, taken in connection with sensitization to the hapten diphenylcyclopropenone (DPC). The chain combines TRBV6-1 with TRBJ1-1; D is uncertain. The sequence was obtained from a woman aged 45-59 years with alopecia areata. Some clones in this sample may be carry-over from other donors' samples. CDR3 residues: CASSEQSALDEAFF. CDR3 coding DNA: TGTGCCAGCAGTGAACAATCCGCCCTGGATGAAGCTTTCTTT.